This T cell receptor (beta chain) was observed in a study of blood T cell repertoires in COVID-19. Across the whole study: Spain, Italy and the United States supplied samples that represented acute and convalescent COVID-19.

Per the original methods: Counts of nucleated cells, estimated from reference gene primer amplification, were obtained. Profiling relied on immunoSEQ multiplex PCR, and the TCRdb table lists in-frame clones only, not all of them. Clonal size and the V and J genes are those of that table, whereas D and trimming came from the DNA. The repertoire consists of some 120,000 clones, with more than 70% occurring once and the leading ten covering approximately 3.5%. This clone was counted once. Trimming removed 2 bases at V and 4 bases at J, with 11 bases between. The CDR3 is 14 residues long. Germline lookup yields CDR1 MNHNY and CDR2 SVGAGI (reference sequence).

The source is a woman of 80 years or more with COVID-19, enrolled during active disease. The sequenced sample was peripheral blood. The V call is TRBV6-6, the J call TRBJ1-1; weak D call: TRBD1 (6 bases). The CDR3 reads CASSYTTGGTEAFF. CDR3 DNA: TGTGCCAGCAGTTACACGACAGGCGGCACTGAAGCTTTCTTT.